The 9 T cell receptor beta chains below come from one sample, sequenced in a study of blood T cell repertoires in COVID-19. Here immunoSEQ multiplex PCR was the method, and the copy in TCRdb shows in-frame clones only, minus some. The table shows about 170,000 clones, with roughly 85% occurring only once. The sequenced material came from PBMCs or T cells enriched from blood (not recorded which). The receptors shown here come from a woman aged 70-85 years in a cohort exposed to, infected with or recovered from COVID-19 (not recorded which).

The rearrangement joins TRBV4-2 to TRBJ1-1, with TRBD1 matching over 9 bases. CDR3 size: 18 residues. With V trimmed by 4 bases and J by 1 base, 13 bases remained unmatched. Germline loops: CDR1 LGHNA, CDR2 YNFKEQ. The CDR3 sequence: CASSRVPGQGRQNTEAFF. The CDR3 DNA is TGTGCCAGCAGCCGGGTCCCGGGACAGGGTCGGCAGAACACTGAAGCTTTCTTT.

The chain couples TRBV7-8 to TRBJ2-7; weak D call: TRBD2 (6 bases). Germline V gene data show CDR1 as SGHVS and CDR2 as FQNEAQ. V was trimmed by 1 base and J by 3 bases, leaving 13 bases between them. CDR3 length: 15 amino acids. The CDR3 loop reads CASSLGSGQIYEQYF. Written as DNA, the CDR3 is TGTGCCAGCAGCTTAGGGAGCGGGCAGATCTACGAGCAGTACTTC.

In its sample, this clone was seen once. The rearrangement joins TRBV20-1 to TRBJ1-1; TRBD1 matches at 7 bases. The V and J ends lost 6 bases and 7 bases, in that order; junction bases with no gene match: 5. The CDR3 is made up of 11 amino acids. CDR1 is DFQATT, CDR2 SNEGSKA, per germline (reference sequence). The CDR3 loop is CSARDRVEAFF. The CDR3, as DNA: TGCAGTGCCCGCGACAGGGTTGAAGCTTTCTTT.

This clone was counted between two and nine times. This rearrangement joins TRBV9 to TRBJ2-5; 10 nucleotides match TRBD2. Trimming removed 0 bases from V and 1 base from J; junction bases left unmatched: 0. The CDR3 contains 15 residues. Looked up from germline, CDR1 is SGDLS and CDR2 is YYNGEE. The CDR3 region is CASSVGTSGQETQYF. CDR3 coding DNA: TGTGCCAGCAGCGTAGGGACTAGCGGCCAAGAGACCCAGTACTTC.

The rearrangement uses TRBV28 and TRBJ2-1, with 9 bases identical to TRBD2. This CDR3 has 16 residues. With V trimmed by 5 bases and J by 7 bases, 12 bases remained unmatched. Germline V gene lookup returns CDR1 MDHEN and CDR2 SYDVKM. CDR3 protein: CASSPPRRTSANEQFF. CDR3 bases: TGTGCCAGCAGTCCCCCGAGACGGACTAGCGCAAATGAGCAGTTCTTC.

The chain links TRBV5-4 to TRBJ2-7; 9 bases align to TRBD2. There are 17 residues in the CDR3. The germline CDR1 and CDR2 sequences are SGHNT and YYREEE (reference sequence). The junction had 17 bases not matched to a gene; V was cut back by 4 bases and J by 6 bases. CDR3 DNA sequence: TGTGCCAGCAGCCCTCCCCGTAGCGGGAGCCTTTCCACCGAGCAGTACTTC. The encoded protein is CASSPPRSGSLSTEQYF.

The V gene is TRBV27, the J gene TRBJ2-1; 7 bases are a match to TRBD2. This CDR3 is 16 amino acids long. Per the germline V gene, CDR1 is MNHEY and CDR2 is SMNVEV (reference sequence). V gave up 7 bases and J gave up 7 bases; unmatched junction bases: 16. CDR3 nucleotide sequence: TGTGCCAGCACCCCCTCGGGGGGAGGCAGTTGGAATGAGCAGTTCTTC. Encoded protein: CASTPSGGGSWNEQFF.

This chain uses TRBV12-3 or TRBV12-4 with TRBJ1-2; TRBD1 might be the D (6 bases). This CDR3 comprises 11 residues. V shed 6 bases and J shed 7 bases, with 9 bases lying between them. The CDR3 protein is CASSLRGGYTF. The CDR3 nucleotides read TGTGCCAGCAGCCTCAGGGGTGGCTACACCTTC.

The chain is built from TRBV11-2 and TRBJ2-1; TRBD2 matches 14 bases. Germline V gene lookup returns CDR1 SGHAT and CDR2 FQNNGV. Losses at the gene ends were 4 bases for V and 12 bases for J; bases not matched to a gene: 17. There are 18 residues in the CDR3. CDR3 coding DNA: TGTGCCAGCAGCTCTCCCTGGATGACTAGCGGGAGGGGAGGGGGGCAGTTCTTC. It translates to CASSSPWMTSGRGGGQFF.